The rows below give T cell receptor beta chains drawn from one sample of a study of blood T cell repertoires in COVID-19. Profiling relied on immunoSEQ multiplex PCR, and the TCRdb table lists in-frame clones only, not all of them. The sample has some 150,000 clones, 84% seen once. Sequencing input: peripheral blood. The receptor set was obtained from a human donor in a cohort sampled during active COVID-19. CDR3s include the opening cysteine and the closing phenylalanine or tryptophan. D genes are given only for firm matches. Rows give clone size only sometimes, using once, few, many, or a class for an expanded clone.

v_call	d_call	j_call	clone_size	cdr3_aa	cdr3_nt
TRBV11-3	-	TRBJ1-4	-	CASSPPAGNEKLFF	TGTGCCAGCAGCCCCCCAGCAGGGAATGAAAAACTGTTTTTT
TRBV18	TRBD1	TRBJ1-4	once	CASSPAWTGQTNEKLFF	TGTGCCAGCTCACCTGCCTGGACAGGGCAAACTAATGAAAAACTGTTTTTT
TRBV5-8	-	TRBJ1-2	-	CASSYEGRYGYTF	TGTGCCAGCAGCTATGAGGGAAGGTATGGCTACACCTTC
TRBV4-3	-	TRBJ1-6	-	CASSQDLSTGHSPLHF	TGCGCCAGCAGCCAAGATCTGTCGACAGGCCATTCACCCCTCCACTTT
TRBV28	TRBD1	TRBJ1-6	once	CASRWTGSSYNSPLHF	TGTGCCAGCAGGTGGACAGGGAGCTCCTATAATTCACCCCTCCACTTT
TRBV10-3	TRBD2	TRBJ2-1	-	CATKGEGPYNEQFF	TGTGCCACCAAAGGGGAGGGGCCCTACAATGAGCAGTTCTTC
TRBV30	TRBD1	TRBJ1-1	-	CAWTPSGTGANTEAFF	TGTGCCTGGACTCCATCCGGGACAGGGGCGAACACTGAAGCTTTCTTT
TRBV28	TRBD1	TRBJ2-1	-	CAITRAGGQREQFF	TGTGCCATCACCCGGGCAGGGGGCCAGCGGGAGCAGTTCTTC
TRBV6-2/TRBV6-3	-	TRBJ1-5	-	CASSYLDSNQPQHF	TGTGCCAGCAGTTACCTAGACAGTAATCAGCCCCAGCATTTT
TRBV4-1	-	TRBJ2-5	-	CASSANRETQYF	TGCGCCAGCAGCGCAAATAGAGAGACCCAGTACTTC
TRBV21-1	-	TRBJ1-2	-	CASSKKFSYYGYTF	TGTGCCAGCAGCAAAAAATTCTCTTACTATGGCTACACCTTC
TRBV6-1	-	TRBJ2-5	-	CASSELAGEETQYF	TGTGCCAGCAGTGAATTGGCAGGCGAAGAGACCCAGTACTTC
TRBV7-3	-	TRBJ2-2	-	CASSRGRGNTGELFF	TGTGCCAGCAGCAGAGGACGGGGAAACACCGGGGAGCTGTTTTTT
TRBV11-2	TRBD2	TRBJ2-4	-	CASSTLLADKNIQYF	TGTGCCAGCAGCACCCTACTAGCGGACAAAAACATTCAGTACTTC
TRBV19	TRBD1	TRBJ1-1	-	CASRGQGRRKTFF	TGTGCCAGTAGGGGACAGGGTAGGCGGAAGACTTTCTTT
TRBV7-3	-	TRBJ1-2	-	CASSPGAGPYGYTF	TGTGCCAGCAGCCCAGGGGCTGGACCCTATGGCTACACCTTC
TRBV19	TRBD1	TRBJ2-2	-	CASSRDSSYTGELFF	TGTGCCAGTAGCCGGGACAGCTCGTACACCGGGGAGCTGTTTTTT
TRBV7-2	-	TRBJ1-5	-	CASSFRTDQPQHF	TGTGCCAGCAGCTTTCGAACGGATCAGCCCCAGCATTTT
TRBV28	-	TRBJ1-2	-	CASFSPDRGIGTNYGYTF	TGTGCCAGCTTTTCTCCGGACAGAGGAATCGGCACTAACTATGGCTACACCTTC
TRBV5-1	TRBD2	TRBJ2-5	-	CASSLGPAGARETQYF	TGCGCCAGCAGCTTGGGTCCAGCGGGGGCGCGGGAGACCCAGTACTTC
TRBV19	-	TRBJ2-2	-	CASAPSDTGELFF	TGTGCCAGTGCACCCTCGGACACCGGGGAGCTGTTTTTT
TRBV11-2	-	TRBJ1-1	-	CASSFRAEAFF	TGTGCCAGCAGCTTCAGGGCTGAAGCTTTCTTT
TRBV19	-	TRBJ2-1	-	CASSNLDRADNEQFF	TGTGCCAGTAGTAACCTGGACAGAGCAGACAATGAGCAGTTCTTC
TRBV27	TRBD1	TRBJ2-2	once	CASRGTGNFLNTGELFF	TGTGCCAGCAGGGGGACAGGGAACTTCCTGAACACCGGGGAGCTGTTTTTT
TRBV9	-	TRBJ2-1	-	CASSISYSRGNEQFF	TGTGCCAGCAGCATATCTTATTCCAGGGGCAATGAGCAGTTCTTC
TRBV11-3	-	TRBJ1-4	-	CASSLATGRNEKLFF	TGTGCCAGCAGCTTAGCAACAGGGAGAAATGAAAAACTGTTTTTT
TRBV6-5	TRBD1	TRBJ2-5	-	CASSLGQGTETQYF	TGTGCCAGCAGTCTGGGACAGGGGACGGAGACCCAGTACTTC
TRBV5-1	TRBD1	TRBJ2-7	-	CASSSPQGGLLEQYF	TGCGCCAGCAGCTCGCCCCAAGGGGGCCTCTTGGAGCAGTACTTC
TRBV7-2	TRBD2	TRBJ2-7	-	CASSRSGGVTYEQYF	TGTGCCAGCAGCCGGAGCGGGGGGGTGACCTACGAGCAGTACTTC
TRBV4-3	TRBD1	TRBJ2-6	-	CASSPGTGGANVLTF	TGCGCCAGCAGTCCCGGGACAGGTGGGGCCAACGTCCTGACTTTC
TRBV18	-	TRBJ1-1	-	CASSPEVLTEAFF	TGTGCCAGCTCACCTGAGGTTCTCACTGAAGCTTTCTTT
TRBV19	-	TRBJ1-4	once	CASSRVYEKLFF	TGTGCCAGCAGCCGGGTCTACGAAAAACTGTTTTTT
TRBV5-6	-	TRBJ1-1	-	CASSLTGRSNTEAFF	TGTGCCAGCAGCTTAACAGGGCGTTCGAACACTGAAGCTTTCTTT
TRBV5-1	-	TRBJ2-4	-	CASSSQGGIQYF	TGCGCCAGCAGCTCCCAGGGGGGCATTCAGTACTTC
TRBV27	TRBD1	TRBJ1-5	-	CASSLYGQGLLPQHF	TGTGCCAGCAGTTTGTACGGACAGGGATTACTGCCCCAGCATTTT
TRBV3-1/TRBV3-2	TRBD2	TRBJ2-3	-	CASSPRRGGKDTQYF	TGTGCCAGCAGCCCTCGGCGGGGGGGAAAAGATACGCAGTATTTT
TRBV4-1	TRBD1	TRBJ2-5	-	CASSQTGDVGLGTQYF	TGCGCGAGCAGCCAAACAGGGGACGTCGGTCTGGGGACCCAGTACTTC
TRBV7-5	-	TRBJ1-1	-	CVRQLDIPNTEAFF	TGTGTCAGACAACTCGACATCCCGAACACTGAAGCTTTCTTT
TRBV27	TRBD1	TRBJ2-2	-	CASRFSGTGERGHSTGELFF	TGTGCCAGCAGATTTTCCGGGACAGGGGAGAGGGGACACTCCACCGGGGAGCTGTTTTTT
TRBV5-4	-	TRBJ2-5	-	CASSYRHKVETQYF	TGTGCCAGCAGCTACAGACATAAGGTGGAGACCCAGTACTTC
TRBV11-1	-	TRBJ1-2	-	CASSLAGDSLYGYTF	TGTGCCAGCAGCTTGGCGGGGGATTCCCTCTATGGCTACACCTTC
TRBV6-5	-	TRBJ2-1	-	CASRVRRTTYNEQFF	TGTGCCAGCAGGGTGAGGCGGACAACCTACAATGAGCAGTTCTTC
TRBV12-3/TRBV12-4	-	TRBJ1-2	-	CASRSGLGGYTF	TGTGCCAGCAGGTCAGGCCTTGGAGGCTACACCTTC
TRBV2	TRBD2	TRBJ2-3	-	CASSRTSGRGTDTQYF	TGTGCCAGCAGTCGGACTAGCGGGAGAGGCACAGATACGCAGTATTTT
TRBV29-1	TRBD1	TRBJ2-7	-	CSVASRTGAHEQYF	TGCAGCGTCGCATCCCGGACAGGGGCCCACGAGCAGTACTTC